Detailed here is one T cell receptor beta chain. Its antigen is not identified. The data were taken from a study of T-cell memory formation after mild COVID-19. Study overall: TCR clusters were largely donor specific.

Whole-study results and caveats: Pre-infection memory held some responding clones, suggesting pre-existing cross-reactive T cells responded. Contracting clones from day 15 to 85 had balanced CD4/CD8; later expanders favoured CD4+. The main location of contracting CD4+ clones was CM and EM, and that of contracting CD8+ clones was EMRA.

MiXCR, applied by TCRdb to the 5' RACE reads, yields one record per CDR3 protein. The sample records more than 300,000 distinct CDR3 sequences, about an eighth being singletons. CDR1 SGHTA and CDR2 FQGNSA come from the germline V gene. V gave up 1 base and J gave up 7 bases, with 15 bases separating them. This CDR3 is 15 amino acids long. This clonotype was sampled from a man between 18 and 35 years old who had mild COVID-19 (a few samples of this study predate the infection). Cell type and time point are not known. The sequenced material came from PBMCs or a T cell subset sorted from them (not recorded which). This chain links TRBV7-2 with TRBJ2-3, with a possible D match to TRBD2 (5 bases). The CDR3 bases are TGTGCCAGCAGCTTAGGCTTGGACTCACCCTATACGCAGTATTTT. Translating it yields CASSLGLDSPYTQYF. Supplemented by reference TRBV7-2 and TRBJ2-3, the full variable domain reads GAGVSQSPSNKVTEKGKDVELRCDPISGHTALYWYRQSLGQGLEFLIYFQGNSAPDKSGLPSDRFSAERTGGSVSTLTIQRTQQEDSAVYLCASSLGLDSPYTQYFGPGTRLTVL.